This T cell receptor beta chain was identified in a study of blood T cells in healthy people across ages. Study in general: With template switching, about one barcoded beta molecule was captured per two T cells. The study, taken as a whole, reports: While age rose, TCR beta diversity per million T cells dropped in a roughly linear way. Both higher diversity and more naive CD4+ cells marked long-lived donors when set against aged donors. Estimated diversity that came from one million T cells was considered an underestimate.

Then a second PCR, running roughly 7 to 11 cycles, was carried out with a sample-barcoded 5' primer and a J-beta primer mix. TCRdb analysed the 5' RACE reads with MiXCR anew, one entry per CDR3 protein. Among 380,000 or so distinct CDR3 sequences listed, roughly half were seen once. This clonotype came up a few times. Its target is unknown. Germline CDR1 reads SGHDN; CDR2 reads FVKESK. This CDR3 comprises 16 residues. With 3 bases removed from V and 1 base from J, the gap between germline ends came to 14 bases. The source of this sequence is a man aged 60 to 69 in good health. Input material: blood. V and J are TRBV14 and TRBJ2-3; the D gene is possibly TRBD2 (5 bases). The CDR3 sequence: CASSHLVGRGTDTQYF. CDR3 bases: TGTGCCAGCAGCCACCTGGTAGGGCGGGGCACAGATACGCAGTATTTT.